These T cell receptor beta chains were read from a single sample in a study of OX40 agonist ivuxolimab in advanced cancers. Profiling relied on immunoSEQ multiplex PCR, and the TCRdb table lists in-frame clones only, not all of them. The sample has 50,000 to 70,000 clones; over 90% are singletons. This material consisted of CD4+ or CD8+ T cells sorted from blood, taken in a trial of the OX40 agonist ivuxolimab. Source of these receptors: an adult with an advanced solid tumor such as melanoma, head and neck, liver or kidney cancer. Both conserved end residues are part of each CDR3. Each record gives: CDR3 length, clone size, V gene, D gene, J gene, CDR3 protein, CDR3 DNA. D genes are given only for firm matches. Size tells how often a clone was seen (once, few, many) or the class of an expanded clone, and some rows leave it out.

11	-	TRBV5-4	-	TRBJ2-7	CASSLVREQYF	TGTGCCAGCAGCTTGGTTAGGGAGCAGTACTTC
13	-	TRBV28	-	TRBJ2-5	CASSPGLQETQYF	TGTGCCAGCAGCCCAGGACTCCAAGAGACCCAGTACTTC
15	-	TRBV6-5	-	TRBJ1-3	CASSPFPSAGNTIYF	TGTGCCAGCAGTCCGTTTCCATCCGCTGGAAACACCATATATTTT
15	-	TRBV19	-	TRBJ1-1	CASSISLTGSAEAFF	TGTGCCAGTAGTATCTCCCTAACAGGGTCCGCTGAAGCTTTCTTT
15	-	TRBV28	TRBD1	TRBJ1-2	CASSLWGQGGNGYTF	TGTGCCAGCAGTTTATGGGGACAGGGTGGGAATGGCTACACCTTC
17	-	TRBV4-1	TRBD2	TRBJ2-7	CASSQDASGLAGYEQYF	TGCGCCAGCAGCCAAGATGCCTCCGGACTAGCAGGCTACGAGCAGTACTTC
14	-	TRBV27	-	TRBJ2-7	CASSFRRTSYEQYF	TGTGCCAGCAGTTTCCGCCGGACGTCCTACGAGCAGTACTTC
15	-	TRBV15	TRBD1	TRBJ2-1	CATSRNRGSYNEQFF	TGTGCCACCAGCAGGAACAGGGGATCCTACAATGAGCAGTTCTTC
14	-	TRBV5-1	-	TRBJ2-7	CASSFIPSSYEQYF	TGCGCCAGCAGCTTTATACCCAGTTCCTACGAGCAGTACTTC
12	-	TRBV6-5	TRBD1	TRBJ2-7	CASWTGDYEQYF	TGTGCCAGCTGGACAGGGGACTACGAGCAGTACTTC
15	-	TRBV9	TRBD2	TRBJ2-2	CASSVASGSAGELFF	TGTGCCAGCAGCGTAGCTAGCGGGAGTGCCGGGGAGCTGTTTTTT
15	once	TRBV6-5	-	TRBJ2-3	CASSYSEEGTDTQYF	TGTGCCAGCAGTTACTCAGAAGAAGGCACAGATACGCAGTATTTT
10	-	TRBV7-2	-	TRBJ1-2	CASSGLGYTF	TGTGCCAGCAGCGGTCTTGGCTACACCTTC
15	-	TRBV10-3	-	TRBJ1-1	CAISVEQPGNTEAFF	TGTGCCATCAGTGTAGAACAGCCGGGGAACACTGAAGCTTTCTTT
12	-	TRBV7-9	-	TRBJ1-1	CASSPRNTEAFF	TGTGCCAGCAGCCCCCGGAACACTGAAGCTTTCTTT
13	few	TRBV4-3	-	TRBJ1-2	CASSQDPGKGYTF	TGCGCCAGCAGCCAAGACCCGGGCAAAGGCTACACCTTC
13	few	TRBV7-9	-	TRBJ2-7	CASSLPGEIRQYF	TGTGCCAGCAGCTTGCCCGGGGAGATCAGGCAGTACTTC
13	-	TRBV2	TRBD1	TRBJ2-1	CASSGQGYNEQFF	TGTGCCAGCAGCGGACAGGGCTACAATGAGCAGTTCTTC
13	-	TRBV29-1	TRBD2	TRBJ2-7	CSVETSGSHEQYF	TGCAGCGTTGAGACTAGCGGGAGCCACGAGCAGTACTTC
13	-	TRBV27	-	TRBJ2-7	CASSLSAFHEQYF	TGTGCCAGCAGTTTATCGGCGTTCCACGAGCAGTACTTC
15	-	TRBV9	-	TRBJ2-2	CASSPPVANTGELFF	TGTGCCAGCAGCCCCCCGGTCGCGAACACCGGGGAGCTGTTTTTT
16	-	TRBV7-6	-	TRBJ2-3	CASSLMAEYFTDTQYF	TGTGCCAGCAGCTTAATGGCGGAGTATTTCACAGATACGCAGTATTTT
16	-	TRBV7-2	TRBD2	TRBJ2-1	CASSLEGTSGNNEQFF	TGTGCCAGCAGCTTAGAGGGGACTAGCGGAAACAATGAGCAGTTCTTC
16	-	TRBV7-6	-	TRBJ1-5	CASSSEQGGSNQPQHF	TGTGCCAGCAGCTCGGAACAGGGAGGAAGCAATCAGCCCCAGCATTTT
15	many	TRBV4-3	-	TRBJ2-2	CASSQGSGNTGELFF	TGCGCCAGCAGCCAAGGCTCGGGAAACACCGGGGAGCTGTTTTTT
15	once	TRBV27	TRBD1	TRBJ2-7	CASSLDRGVPYEQYF	TGTGCCAGCAGTCTGGACAGGGGAGTCCCCTACGAGCAGTACTTC
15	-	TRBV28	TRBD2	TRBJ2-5	CASSFITASGGEQYF	TGTGCCAGCAGTTTCATAACGGCTAGCGGGGGGGAGCAGTACTTC
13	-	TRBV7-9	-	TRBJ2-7	CASNSGLSLEQYF	TGTGCCAGCAACTCGGGACTCTCGCTCGAGCAGTACTTC
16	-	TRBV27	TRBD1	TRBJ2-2	CASSSWDRQNTGELFF	TGTGCCAGCAGTTCTTGGGACAGGCAGAACACCGGGGAGCTGTTTTTT
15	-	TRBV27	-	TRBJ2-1	CASSFGLAVYNEQFF	TGTGCCAGCAGTTTCGGACTGGCTGTCTACAATGAGCAGTTCTTC
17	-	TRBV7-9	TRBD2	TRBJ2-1	CASSSGLAGSSYNEQFF	TGTGCCAGCAGCTCCGGACTAGCGGGAAGTTCCTACAATGAGCAGTTCTTC
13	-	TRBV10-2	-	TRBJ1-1	CASSESGGLGAFF	TGCGCCAGCAGTGAGTCGGGGGGGCTTGGAGCTTTCTTT
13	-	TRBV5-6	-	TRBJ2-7	CASSLLLSYEQYF	TGTGCCAGCAGCTTGCTCCTTTCCTACGAGCAGTACTTC
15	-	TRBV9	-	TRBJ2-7	CASSVGRSSYGEQYF	TGTGCCAGCAGCGTAGGAAGGTCTTCGTACGGGGAGCAGTACTTC